A selection of T cell receptor beta chains follows, all from one sample in a study of blood T cell repertoires in COVID-19. Produced via immunoSEQ multiplex PCR; TCRdb's table is partial and in-frame only. The table lists approximately 360,000 clones, nearly 90% of them singletons, with 6.5% to 8% in the top ten. The specimen sequenced was peripheral blood. Source of these receptors: a man aged 18 to 29 with active or convalescent COVID-19. Each CDR3 is given with its conserved first and last residue. A D gene is named only where the DNA matches it firmly.

j_call v_call d_call cdr3_nt cdr3_aa
TRBJ2-7 TRBV7-8 - TGTGCCAGCAGCTTAGCGGGAGTCCCCTACGAGCAGTACTTC CASSLAGVPYEQYF
TRBJ1-4 TRBV28 - TGTGCCAGCAGTTTAGTTTCGGAAAAACTGTTTTTT CASSLVSEKLFF
TRBJ1-1 TRBV27 - TGTGCCAGCAGTTACCAGGCGGGTACTGAAGCTTTCTTT CASSYQAGTEAFF
TRBJ1-5 TRBV6-2/TRBV6-3 - TGTGCCAGCAGCTCGAGGAAGGGGCAGCCCCAGCATTTT CASSSRKGQPQHF
TRBJ2-1 TRBV4-3 TRBD1 TGCGCCAGCAGCCGCCTTCCCCGGGACAGAGCCTACAATGAGCAGTTCTTC CASSRLPRDRAYNEQFF
TRBJ1-6 TRBV19 TRBD1 TGTGCCAGTAGTGTGGACAGGGGATCACCCCTCCACTTT CASSVDRGSPLHF
TRBJ1-1 TRBV10-3 - TGTGCCATCAGTGAATTCCGGGAGGGGACTGAAGCTTTCTTT CAISEFREGTEAFF
TRBJ2-3 TRBV6-2/TRBV6-3 TRBD2 TGTGCCAGCAGTTACCCCGGGACTAGCGGGAGGATGACAGATACGCAGTATTTT CASSYPGTSGRMTDTQYF
TRBJ2-3 TRBV19 TRBD2 TGTGCCAGTAGTCTCCTGGGGGGGACGGGTTATAGCACAGATACGCAGTATTTT CASSLLGGTGYSTDTQYF
TRBJ1-2 TRBV14 - TGTGCCAGCAGCCATTCGGGAGGCGGCTACACCTTC CASSHSGGGYTF